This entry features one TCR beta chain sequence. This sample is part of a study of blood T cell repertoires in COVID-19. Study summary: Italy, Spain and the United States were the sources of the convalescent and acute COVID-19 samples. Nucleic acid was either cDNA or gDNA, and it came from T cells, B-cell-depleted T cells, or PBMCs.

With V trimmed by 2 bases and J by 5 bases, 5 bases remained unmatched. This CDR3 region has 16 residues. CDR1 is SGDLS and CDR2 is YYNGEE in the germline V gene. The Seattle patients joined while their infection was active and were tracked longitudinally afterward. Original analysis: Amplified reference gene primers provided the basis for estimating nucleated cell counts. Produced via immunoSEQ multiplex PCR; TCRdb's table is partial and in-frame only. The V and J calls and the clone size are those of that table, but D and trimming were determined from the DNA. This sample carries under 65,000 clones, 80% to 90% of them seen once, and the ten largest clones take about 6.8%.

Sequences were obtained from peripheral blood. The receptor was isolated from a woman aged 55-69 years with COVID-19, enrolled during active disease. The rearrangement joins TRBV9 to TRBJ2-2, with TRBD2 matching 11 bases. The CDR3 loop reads CASSVGGTSGTGELFF. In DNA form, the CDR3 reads TGTGCCAGCAGCGTTGGTGGGACTAGCGGAACCGGGGAGCTGTTTTTT.